The TCR beta chain under discussion was sequenced for a study of T cells in Graves' hyperthyroidism and ophthalmopathy. Researchers took RNA transcripts and amplified the TCR beta CDR3 regions from them. In the first-round RT-PCR of the TCR CDR3, the HTBI primer set was used. MiXCR, run by TCRdb on the multiplex PCR reads, gives a single entry per CDR3 protein. The profile shows some 350,000 distinct CDR3 sequences, just under 25% of them singletons. The CDR3 loop spans 12 amino acids. V was pared by 6 bases and J by 4 bases, with 9 bases between. From germline, CDR1 is MNHEY and CDR2 SVGEGT. Material for sequencing was blood. The TCR was taken from a man aged 50 to 60 with Graves' hyperthyroidism. The chain joins TRBV6-2 or TRBV6-3 to TRBJ1-1, with D possibly being TRBD1 (5 bases). The CDR3 bases are TGTGCCAGCAGCTGGGGGACCACTGAAGCTTTCTTT. This translates into CASSWGTTEAFF.